These 27 T cell receptor beta chains originate from one sample sequenced in a study of PD-1 blockade in mismatch repair-deficient tumors (dated by TCRdb to 2016 to 2017). The library was produced with the immunoSEQ multiplex PCR assay. TCRdb re-hosts the immuneACCESS table, in-frame sequences only. Its copies lack some clones; in the studies checked, an unresolved V gene accounts for under half of them, and the cause for the rest is not known. Across this sample there are under 150,000 clones, with approximately 90% seen only once. Roughly 13% of the sample lies in the top ten. The sequencing used peripheral blood, collected 44 weeks after starting pembrolizumab. The receptor set was obtained from an adult with mismatch repair-deficient cancer.

The rearrangement uses TRBV9 and TRBJ1-2, with 9 bases lining up with TRBD1. Germline-derived CDR1 and CDR2 are SGDLS and YYNGEE. This CDR3 is built from 16 residues. Trimming took 0 bases from V and 6 from J; bases not matched to a gene: 9. Here the CDR3 reads CASSVGSGDRVDGYTF. In DNA, the CDR3 is TGTGCCAGCAGCGTAGGAAGTGGGGACAGGGTCGATGGCTACACCTTC.

The count of this clone is one. J is TRBJ1-4 and V is TRBV5-1, with TRBD1 matching over 12 bases. This CDR3 comprises 16 residues. V was clipped by 2 bases and J by 8 bases; unmatched bases: 7. Per the germline V gene, CDR1 is SGHRS and CDR2 is YFSETQ. This CDR3 is CASSLGDRGLEEKLFF. Written as DNA, the CDR3 is TGCGCCAGCAGCTTAGGGGACAGGGGGCTTGAGGAAAAACTGTTTTTT.

V usage is TRBV6-5 and J usage is TRBJ2-5; 10 nucleotides agree with TRBD1. The length of the CDR3 is 14 residues. Germline lookup yields CDR1 MNHEY and CDR2 SVGAGI. Trimming at V came to 6 bases and at J to 5 bases, leaving 6 bases not matched to a gene. The CDR3 sequence is CASSKTGGVETQYF. The CDR3, as DNA: TGTGCCAGCAGCAAGACAGGGGGCGTTGAGACCCAGTACTTC.

The chain couples TRBV5-4 to TRBJ2-5; 8 bases map to TRBD1. The CDR3 covers 14 residues. The germline gives CDR1 SGHNT, CDR2 YYREEE (reference sequence). V shed 3 bases and J 4 bases; nucleotides not matched to a gene: 5. The CDR3 DNA sequence: TGTGCCAGCAGCTACCCAGGGGGCCGAGAGACCCAGTACTTC. This gives the protein CASSYPGGRETQYF. Full variable domain (remainder filled in from reference TRBV5-4 and TRBJ2-5): ETGVTQSPTHLIKTRGQQVTLRCSSQSGHNTVSWYQQALGQGPQFIFQYYREEENGRGNFPPRFSGLQFPNYSSELNVNALELDDSALYLCASSYPGGRETQYFGPGTRLLVL.

The chain is built from TRBV10-3 and TRBJ2-1; D unclear. CDR3 length: 13 amino acids. Germline loops: CDR1 ENHRY, CDR2 SYGVKD. Trimming left V 4 bases short and J 10 bases short, with 14 bases between. CDR3 sequence reads: CAISGEELGEQFF. The CDR3 region has the DNA TGTGCCATCAGTGGTGAGGAGCTTGGGGAGCAGTTCTTC.

The rearrangement uses TRBV10-3 and TRBJ2-3; no clear D gene. The V end was cut by 4 bases, the J end by 1 base, with 12 bases between. This CDR3 is built from 15 residues. CDR1 is ENHRY and CDR2 is SYGVKD in the germline V gene. CDR3 sequence (DNA): TGTGCCATCAGTGGGTCTGGTCTGCGCACAGATACGCAGTATTTT. This encodes CAISGSGLRTDTQYF.

The V and J genes are TRBV4-1 and TRBJ1-5; D is perhaps TRBD1 (5 bases). With 3 bases removed from V and 8 bases from J, the gap between germline ends came to 20 bases. The CDR3 runs 16 residues. Germline CDR1 is MGHRA and CDR2 is YSYEKL. CDR3 nucleotides: TGCGCCAGCAGCCAGAGGGGAGAAGGGGCCATAGAGCCCCAGCATTTT. Protein product: CASSQRGEGAIEPQHF.

The V gene is TRBV19, the J gene TRBJ1-5; tentatively, D is TRBD1 (5 bases). CDR1 and CDR2 (germline): LNHDA, SQIVND (reference sequence). This CDR3 contains 15 residues. Between the trimmed V and J ends, which lost 5 bases and 2 bases, there was a span of 13 bases. CDR3 loop: CASSFGGVGNQPQHF. The DNA of the CDR3 is TGTGCCAGTAGTTTCGGGGGGGTTGGCAATCAGCCCCAGCATTTT.

This sequence joins TRBV4-3 and TRBJ2-1; 7 bases align to TRBD2. The CDR3 is 16 amino acids. Germline-derived CDR1 and CDR2 are LGHNA and YSLEER. V shed 0 bases, J shed 3 bases, and the junction held 5 bases outside the gene matches. Here the CDR3 reads CASSQDLGGSYNEQFF. DNA of the CDR3: TGCGCCAGCAGCCAAGATCTTGGCGGGAGCTACAATGAGCAGTTCTTC.

The chain is built from TRBV4-3 and TRBJ2-2, with D perhaps matching TRBD1 (5 bases). Trimming removed 1 base from V and 5 bases from J, with 8 bases in between. Germline V gene data show CDR1 as LGHNA and CDR2 as YSLEER. The CDR3 sequence is 14 residues long. CDR3 sequence reads: CASSQGRVTGELFF. Written as DNA, the CDR3 is TGCGCCAGCAGCCAAGGCAGGGTAACCGGGGAGCTGTTTTTT.

This chain connects TRBV19 to TRBJ1-2; no definite D call. Germline V gene data show CDR1 as LNHDA and CDR2 as SQIVND (reference sequence). CDR3 length equals 16 residues. The V end lost 3 bases, the J end lost 2 bases, and 16 bases lay between the germline ends. The CDR3: CASSIGSESGNYGYTF. The DNA of the CDR3 is TGTGCCAGTAGTATTGGGTCGGAAAGTGGGAACTATGGCTACACCTTC.

This CDR3 is CAISDLGNTGELFF. The CDR3 DNA is TGTGCCATCAGTGACTTGGGCAACACCGGGGAGCTGTTTTTT. The chain carries TRBV10-3 and TRBJ2-2, with D unresolved. The CDR3 has 14 amino acids. The V end was cut by 3 bases, the J end by 2 bases, with 7 bases between. The germline V gene encodes CDR1 ENHRY and CDR2 SYGVKD.

This clone was seen a single time. This chain connects TRBV2 to TRBJ2-1, with 10 bases identical to TRBD1. The CDR3 loop spans 14 amino acids. The junction had 5 bases not matched to a gene; V was cut back by 7 bases and J by 5 bases. Germline-derived CDR1 and CDR2 are SNHLY and FYNNEI. This CDR3 is CASKRQGANNEQFF. The CDR3 region has the DNA TGTGCCAGCAAGAGACAGGGGGCGAACAATGAGCAGTTCTTC.

J is TRBJ2-7 and V is TRBV28; D is ambiguous. The V end was cut by 5 bases, the J end by 3 bases, with 8 bases between. The CDR3 sequence is 12 residues long. The germline V gene encodes CDR1 MDHEN and CDR2 SYDVKM. CDR3 region: CASSTLLYEQYF. The DNA of the CDR3 is TGTGCCAGCAGTACCCTTCTCTACGAGCAGTACTTC.

V gene TRBV6-5 combines with J gene TRBJ2-1; 11 nucleotides line up with TRBD2. With V trimmed by 0 bases and J by 14 bases, 9 bases remained unmatched. Germline V gene lookup returns CDR1 MNHEY and CDR2 SVGAGI. This CDR3 has 15 amino acids. The CDR3 DNA sequence: TGTGCCAGCAGTTACTCGTCCTATAGCGGGAGGGGTGAGTTCTTC. This encodes CASSYSSYSGRGEFF.

Comments on this clone: Different DNA sequences within this sample yield the same CDR3. This chain uses TRBV27 with TRBJ2-5; D not certain. The length of the CDR3 is 12 residues. The germline gives CDR1 MNHEY, CDR2 SMNVEV (reference sequence). Between the trimmed V and J ends, which lost 0 bases and 5 bases, there was a span of 4 bases. DNA for the CDR3: TGTGCCAGCAGTTTATCGGGGGAGACCCAGTACTTC. This translates into CASSLSGETQYF.

The chain links TRBV28 to TRBJ2-5, with D perhaps matching TRBD1 (5 bases). Between the trimmed V and J ends, which lost 6 bases and 4 bases, there was a span of 12 bases. The CDR3 runs 13 residues. CDR1 is MDHEN and CDR2 is SYDVKM in the germline V gene. CDR3 region: CASRKGVTETQYF. Written as DNA, the CDR3 is TGTGCCAGCAGGAAAGGGGTTACAGAGACCCAGTACTTC. Combining the CDR3 with reference TRBV28 and TRBJ2-5 gives the whole variable domain DVKVTQSSRYLVKRTGEKVFLECVQDMDHENMFWYRQDPGLGLRLIYFSYDVKMKEKGDIPEGYSVSREKKERFSLILESASTNQTSMYLCASRKGVTETQYFGPGTRLLVL.

The V and J genes are TRBV12-5 and TRBJ2-5; D assignment may be TRBD1 or TRBD2 (5 bases each). V gave up 0 bases and J gave up 2 bases, with 13 bases separating them. Germline CDR1 and CDR2: LGHNT and FRNRAP. This CDR3 spans 16 amino acids. The CDR3 protein is CASGLVGDGYQETQYF. The CDR3 DNA follows: TGTGCTAGTGGTTTGGTGGGGGACGGCTATCAAGAGACCCAGTACTTC. Filled out from reference TRBV12-5 and TRBJ2-5, the complete variable domain reads DARVTQTPRHKVTEMGQEVTMRCQPILGHNTVFWYRQTMMQGLELLAYFRNRAPLDDSGMPKDRFSAEMPDATLATLKIQPSEPRDSAVYFCASGLVGDGYQETQYFGPGTRLLVL.

In the case of this clone: The sample carries other DNA sequences with the same CDR3. The chain recombines TRBV6-1 with TRBJ2-7; tentative D call: TRBD2 (5 bases). The CDR3 consists of 11 residues. Germline V gene lookup returns CDR1 MNHNS and CDR2 SASEGT. V was shortened by 5 bases and J by 4 bases, with 6 bases between the two germline ends. The CDR3 spells CASSRGYEQYF. In DNA, the CDR3 is TGTGCCAGCAGTCGCGGGTACGAGCAGTACTTC.

This sequence joins TRBV29-1 and TRBJ2-5, with D uncertain. Trimming shortened V by 2 bases and J by 0 bases, and 4 bases separated the two germline ends. The CDR3 covers 12 residues. Per the germline V gene, CDR1 is SQVTM and CDR2 is ANQGSEA. CDR3 residues: CSVEPNQETQYF. The CDR3 nucleotides read TGCAGCGTTGAACCGAACCAAGAGACCCAGTACTTC.

With respect to this clone: This may come from a read error, since a much larger clone is one base off. The rearrangement joins TRBV2 to TRBJ2-3; TRBD2 agrees at 11 bases. V trimming: 2 bases; J trimming: 4 bases; junction bases outside the gene matches: 2. This CDR3 has 15 amino acids. Germline loops: CDR1 SNHLY, CDR2 FYNNEI. In DNA form, the CDR3 reads TGTGCCAGCAGTGAACTAGCGGGAGGCGCAGATACGCAGTATTTT. Its translation is CASSELAGGADTQYF.

This rearrangement joins TRBV7-9 to TRBJ2-7; 9 bases map to TRBD1. The CDR3 has 16 amino acids. CDR1 and CDR2 (germline): SEHNR, FQNEAQ (reference sequence). The V and J ends lost 4 bases and 2 bases, in that order; junction bases with no gene match: 9. This chain's CDR3 is CASSSNGQGHTYEQYF. The CDR3 DNA reads TGTGCCAGCAGCTCAAACGGACAGGGGCACACCTACGAGCAGTACTTC. Full variable domain (remainder filled in from reference TRBV7-9 and TRBJ2-7): DTGVSQNPRHKITKRGQNVTFRCDPISEHNRLYWYRQTLGQGPEFLTYFQNEAQLEKSRLLSDRFSAERPKGSFSTLEIQRTEQGDSAMYLCASSSNGQGHTYEQYFGPGTRLTVT.

The table lists this clone with a count of one. The chain couples TRBV28 to TRBJ2-1, with D possibly called TRBD1 or TRBD2 (5 bases each). Between the trimmed V and J ends, which lost 6 bases and 2 bases, there was a span of 17 bases. Germline CDR1 reads MDHEN; CDR2 reads SYDVKM. This CDR3 contains 16 residues. The CDR3 spells CASRHVNLGAYNEQFF. The DNA for the CDR3 is TGTGCCAGCAGACACGTTAACCTGGGGGCCTACAATGAGCAGTTCTTC.

The V call is TRBV4-1, the J call TRBJ2-5; no clear D. The germline V gene has CDR1 MGHRA and CDR2 YSYEKL. V lost 0 bases and J lost 4, with 15 bases in between. The CDR3 extends over 16 amino acids. The CDR3 nucleotides are TGCGCCAGCAGCCAAGAATCGACTCCAAAGCGAGAGACCCAGTACTTC. Translation gives CASSQESTPKRETQYF.

The V and J genes are TRBV4-3 and TRBJ2-7; 11 bases line up with TRBD2. This CDR3 is 16 amino acids long. From germline, CDR1 is LGHNA and CDR2 YSLEER. J lost 4 bases, V lost 1 base, and 6 bases had no gene match. CDR3 loop: CASSQGPGLAAYEQYF. The CDR3 region has the DNA TGCGCCAGCAGCCAAGGACCGGGACTAGCGGCTTACGAGCAGTACTTC.

This rearrangement joins TRBV2 to TRBJ1-2; a weak D match, TRBD1 (6 bases). Trimming left V 5 bases short and J 8 bases short, with 15 bases between. The CDR3 runs to 13 residues. Germline V lookup: CDR1 SNHLY, CDR2 FYNNEI. CDR3 nucleotides: TGTGCCAGCAGTCCTGCGGGGGCGTTCGGCTACACCTTC. Protein sequence: CASSPAGAFGYTF.

The rearrangement links TRBV6-4 to TRBJ2-2; D perhaps matches TRBD2 (5 bases). From germline, CDR1 is MRHNA and CDR2 SNTAGT. V was shortened by 3 bases and J by 4 bases, with 6 bases between the two germline ends. This CDR3 has 13 amino acids. The CDR3 DNA is TGTGCCAGCAGTGAGAGCGGCACCGGGGAGCTGTTTTTT. Its translation is CASSESGTGELFF.